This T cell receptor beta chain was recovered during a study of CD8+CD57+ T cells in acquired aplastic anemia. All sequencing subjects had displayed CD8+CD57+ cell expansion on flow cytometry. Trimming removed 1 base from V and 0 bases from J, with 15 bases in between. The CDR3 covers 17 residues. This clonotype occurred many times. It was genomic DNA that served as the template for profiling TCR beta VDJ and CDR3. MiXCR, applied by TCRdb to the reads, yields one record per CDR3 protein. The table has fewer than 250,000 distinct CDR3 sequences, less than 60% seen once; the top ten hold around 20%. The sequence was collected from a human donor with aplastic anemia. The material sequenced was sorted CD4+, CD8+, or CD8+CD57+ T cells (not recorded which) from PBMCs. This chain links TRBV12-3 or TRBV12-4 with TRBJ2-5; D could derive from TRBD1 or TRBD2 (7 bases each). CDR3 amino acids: CASSLGGGGSDQETQYF. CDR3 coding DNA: TGTGCCAGCAGTTTAGGGGGAGGGGGCAGCGACCAAGAGACCCAGTACTTC.